This TCR beta chain was observed in a study of OX40 agonist ivuxolimab in advanced cancers. Across the study: Dosing consisted of intravenous ivuxolimab at 0.01 to 10 mg/kg every 2 weeks.

Autoimmune disease history or systemic immunosuppression barred patients. Method: immunoSEQ multiplex PCR; TCRdb's copy keeps in-frame clones and lacks some. The table has roughly 13,000 clones, around 90% seen once. V shed 3 bases, J shed 12 bases, and the junction held 4 bases outside the gene matches. The CDR3 loop spans 12 amino acids. The chain links TRBV23-1 to TRBJ2-7, with 11 bases matching TRBD2. TRBV23-1 is classed as an ORF, of uncertain function. This receptor was taken from an adult with an advanced solid tumor such as melanoma, head and neck, liver or kidney cancer. Source: CD4+ or CD8+ T cells sorted from blood, taken in a trial of the OX40 agonist ivuxolimab. The DNA for the CDR3 is TGCGCCAGCAGTCACCCTAGCGGGAGGTGGTACTTC. This encodes CASSHPSGRWYF.